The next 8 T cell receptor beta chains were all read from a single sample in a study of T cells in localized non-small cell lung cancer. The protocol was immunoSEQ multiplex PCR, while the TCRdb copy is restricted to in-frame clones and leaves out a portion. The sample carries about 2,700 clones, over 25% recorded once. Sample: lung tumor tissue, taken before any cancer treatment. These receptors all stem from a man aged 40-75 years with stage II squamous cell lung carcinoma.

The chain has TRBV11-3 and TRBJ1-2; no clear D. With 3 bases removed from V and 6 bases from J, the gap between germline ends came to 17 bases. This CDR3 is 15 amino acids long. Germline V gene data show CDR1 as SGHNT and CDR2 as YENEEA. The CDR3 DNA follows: TGTGCCAGCAGCTTGGCCGCGGTCAAAAGGAATGGCTACACCTTC. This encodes CASSLAAVKRNGYTF.

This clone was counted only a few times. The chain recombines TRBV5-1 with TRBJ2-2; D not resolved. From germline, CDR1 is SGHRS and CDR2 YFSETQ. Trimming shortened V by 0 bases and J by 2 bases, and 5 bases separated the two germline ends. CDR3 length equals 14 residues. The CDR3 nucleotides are TGCGCCAGCAGCTTGGGCACTAACACCGGGGAGCTGTTTTTT. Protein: CASSLGTNTGELFF. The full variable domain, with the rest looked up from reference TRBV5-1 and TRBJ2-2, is KAGVTQTPRYLIKTRGQQVTLSCSPISGHRSVSWYQQTPGQGLQFLFEYFSETQRNKGNFPGRFSGRQFSNSRSEMNVSTLELGDSALYLCASSLGTNTGELFFGEGSRLTVL.

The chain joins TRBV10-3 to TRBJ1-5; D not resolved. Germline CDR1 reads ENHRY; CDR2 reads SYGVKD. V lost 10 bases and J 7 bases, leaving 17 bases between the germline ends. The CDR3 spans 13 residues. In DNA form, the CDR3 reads TGTGCCAGCTTCGACGGTCCGGGGCAGCCCCAGCATTTT. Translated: CASFDGPGQPQHF.

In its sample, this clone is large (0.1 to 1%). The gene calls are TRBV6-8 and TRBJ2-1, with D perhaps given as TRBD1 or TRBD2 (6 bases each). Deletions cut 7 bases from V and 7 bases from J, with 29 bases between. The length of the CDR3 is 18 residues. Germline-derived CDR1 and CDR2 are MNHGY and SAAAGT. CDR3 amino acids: CASINLGGSVTMRNEQFF. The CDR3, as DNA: TGTGCCAGCATCAACTTAGGGGGGAGCGTTACGATGAGAAATGAGCAGTTCTTC.

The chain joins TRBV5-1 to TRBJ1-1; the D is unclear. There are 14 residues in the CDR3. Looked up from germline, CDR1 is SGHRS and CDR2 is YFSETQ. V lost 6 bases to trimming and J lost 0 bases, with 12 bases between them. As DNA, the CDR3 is TGCGCCAGCAAACGGGCGGGGTTGAACACTGAAGCTTTCTTT. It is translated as CASKRAGLNTEAFF.

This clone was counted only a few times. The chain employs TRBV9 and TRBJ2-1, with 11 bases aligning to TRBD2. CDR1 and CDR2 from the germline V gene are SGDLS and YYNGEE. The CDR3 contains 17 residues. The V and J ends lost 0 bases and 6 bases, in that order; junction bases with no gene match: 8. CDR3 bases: TGTGCCAGCAGCGTAGCCTCGTCGCTAGCGGGGGGCAATGAGCAGTTCTTC. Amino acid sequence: CASSVASSLAGGNEQFF.

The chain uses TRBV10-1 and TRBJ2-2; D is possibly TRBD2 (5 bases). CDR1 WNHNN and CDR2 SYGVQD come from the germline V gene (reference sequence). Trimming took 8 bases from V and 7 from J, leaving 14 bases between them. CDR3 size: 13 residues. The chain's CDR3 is CASSRRGDGELFF. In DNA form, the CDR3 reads TGCGCCAGCTCCCGCCGGGGTGACGGGGAGCTGTTTTTT.

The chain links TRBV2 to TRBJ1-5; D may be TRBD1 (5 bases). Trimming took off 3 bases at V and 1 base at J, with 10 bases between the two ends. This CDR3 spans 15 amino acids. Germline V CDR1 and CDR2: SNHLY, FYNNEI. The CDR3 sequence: CASSDGGLSNQPQHF. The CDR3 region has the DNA TGTGCCAGCAGTGACGGGGGATTAAGCAATCAGCCCCAGCATTTT. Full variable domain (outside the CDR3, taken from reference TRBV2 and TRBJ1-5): EPEVTQTPSHQVTQMGQEVILRCVPISNHLYFYWYRQILGQKVEFLVSFYNNEISEKSEIFDDQFSVERPDGSNFTLKIRSTKLEDSAMYFCASSDGGLSNQPQHFGDGTRLSIL.